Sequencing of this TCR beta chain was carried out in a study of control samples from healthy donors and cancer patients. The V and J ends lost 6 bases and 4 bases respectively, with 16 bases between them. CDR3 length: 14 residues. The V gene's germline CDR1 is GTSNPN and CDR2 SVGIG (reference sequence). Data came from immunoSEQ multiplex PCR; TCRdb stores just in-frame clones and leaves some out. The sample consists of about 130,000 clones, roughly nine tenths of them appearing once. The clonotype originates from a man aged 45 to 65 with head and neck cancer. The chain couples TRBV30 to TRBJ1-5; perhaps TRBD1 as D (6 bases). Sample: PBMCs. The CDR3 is CACQGLTRNQPQHF. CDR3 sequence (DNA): TGTGCCTGTCAGGGGCTTACCAGGAATCAGCCCCAGCATTTT. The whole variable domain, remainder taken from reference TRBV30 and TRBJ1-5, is SQTIHQWPATLVQPVGSPLSLECTVEGTSNPNLYWYRQAAGRGLQLLFYSVGIGQISSEVPQNLSASRPQDRQFILSSKKLLLSDSGFYLCACQGLTRNQPQHFGDGTRLSIL.